Following are 25 T cell receptor beta chains from one sample sequenced in a study of blood T cell repertoires in COVID-19. Some clones are missing from TCRdb's copy, which holds only in-frame ones; the method was immunoSEQ multiplex PCR. The table has under 50,000 clones, 90% seen once. Material for sequencing was peripheral blood. All receptors come from a man aged 65-85 years with active COVID-19.

The J gene is TRBJ1-6, the V gene TRBV4-1; D uncertain. V lost 0 bases, J lost 2 bases, and 5 bases lay in between. This CDR3 has 15 amino acids. Germline CDR1 MGHRA, CDR2 YSYEKL. As DNA, the CDR3 is TGCGCCAGCAGCCAAGAGGGCACCTATAATTCACCCCTCCACTTT. Encoded protein: CASSQEGTYNSPLHF.

This clone was counted once. This chain joins TRBV28 and TRBJ2-7; unclear D gene. V dropped 5 bases and J dropped 1 base, with 9 bases sitting between them. The CDR3 spans 13 residues. Germline V CDR1 and CDR2: MDHEN, SYDVKM. CDR3 sequence reads: CASSLTVSYEQYF. The CDR3 DNA reads TGTGCCAGCAGTCTTACAGTATCCTACGAGCAGTACTTC.

The rearrangement joins TRBV6-2 or TRBV6-3 to TRBJ2-2, with D tentatively TRBD2 (6 bases). V was cut by 4 bases and J by 0 bases, with 24 bases left in between. This CDR3 has 20 residues. Germline CDR1 is MNHEY and CDR2 is SVGEGT. CDR3 loop: CASSFPSAGLTFANTGELFF. For the CDR3, the DNA is TGTGCCAGCAGTTTCCCCTCAGCGGGTCTAACCTTCGCGAACACCGGGGAGCTGTTTTTT.

As concerns this clone: The sample carries other DNA sequences with the same CDR3. V gene TRBV18 combines with J gene TRBJ2-7; D perhaps matches TRBD2 (7 bases). This CDR3 has 15 residues. With 3 bases removed from V and 2 bases from J, the gap between germline ends came to 14 bases. Germline CDR1 reads KGHSH; CDR2 reads LQKENI. CDR3 DNA sequence: TGTGCCAGCTCACCTACGGGGGGCGCCCCCTACGAGCAGTACTTC. Its protein product is CASSPTGGAPYEQYF.

The J gene is TRBJ1-3, the V gene TRBV28; TRBD1 aligns across 7 bases. After removal of 8 bases from V and 0 bases from J, the junction contained 7 bases not matched to a gene. This CDR3 region has 15 residues. The V gene's germline CDR1 is MDHEN and CDR2 SYDVKM. In DNA, the CDR3 is TGTGCCAGCCTTACAGGGGTACCCTCTGGAAACACCATATATTTT. It is translated as CASLTGVPSGNTIYF.

The rearrangement links TRBV29-1 to TRBJ2-3, with TRBD1 as a possible D gene (5 bases). The CDR3 consists of 14 residues. Germline CDR1 reads SQVTM; CDR2 reads ANQGSEA. Trimming pared 2 bases from V and 3 bases from J, leaving 12 bases between. CDR3 residues: CSVEFQGQTDTQYF. In nucleotides, the CDR3 is TGCAGCGTTGAATTCCAGGGCCAAACAGATACGCAGTATTTT.

V is TRBV5-6 and J is TRBJ1-1; TRBD1 might be the D (5 bases). The V end was cut by 5 bases, the J end by 1 base, with 9 bases between. There are 13 residues in the CDR3. Germline CDR1 SGHDT, CDR2 YYEEEE. DNA of the CDR3: TGTGCCAGCAGACTCGGACAGAACACTGAAGCTTTCTTT. Residues: CASRLGQNTEAFF.

CDR3 region: CAWKPFDAGFYNEQFF. DNA of the CDR3: TGTGCCTGGAAGCCTTTTGATGCTGGTTTTTACAATGAGCAGTTCTTC. The rearrangement links TRBV30 to TRBJ2-1, with D unclear. In germline, CDR1 is GTSNPN, CDR2 SVGIG (reference sequence). The ends were cut back, 4 bases at V and 4 bases at J, with 20 bases in the middle. This CDR3 is 16 amino acids long.

Worth noting for this clone: Compared with germline, one end of the junction differs, possibly owing to a read error. J is TRBJ2-5 and V is TRBV7-7; possibly TRBD1 for D (5 bases). Germline V gene lookup returns CDR1 SSHAT and CDR2 FNYEAQ (reference sequence). The CDR3 sequence is 13 residues long. The DNA for the CDR3 is TGTGCTAGCAGCTTATCGCAGGGAGAGACCCAGTACTTC. Translating it yields CASSLSQGETQYF.

This chain links TRBV6-5 with TRBJ2-7; TRBD2 might be the D (5 bases). V was cut by 7 bases and J by 2 bases, with 15 bases left in between. The CDR3 contains 14 residues. Germline V gene data show CDR1 as MNHEY and CDR2 as SVGAGI. CDR3 protein: CASILTHGAYEQYF. Written as DNA, the CDR3 is TGTGCCAGCATTTTGACCCACGGGGCCTACGAGCAGTACTTC.

The chain is built from TRBV6-5 and TRBJ1-4; weak D call: TRBD1 (6 bases). The CDR3 totals 13 residues. Looked up from germline, CDR1 is MNHEY and CDR2 is SVGAGI. Trimming pared 6 bases from V and 7 bases from J, leaving 12 bases between. The CDR3 region has the DNA TGTGCCAGCAGAGAGGGGGTGGGTGAAAAACTGTTTTTT. Its translation is CASREGVGEKLFF.

The gene calls are TRBV5-4 and TRBJ2-3; 7 nucleotides line up with TRBD2. Germline trimming cut 4 bases from V and 2 bases from J; bases unmatched to any gene: 10. Germline CDR1 and CDR2: SGHNT and YYREEE (reference sequence). The CDR3 has 16 residues. As DNA, the CDR3 is TGTGCCAGCAGCAATCTTCCGGGACTACCCACAGATACGCAGTATTTT. Translating it yields CASSNLPGLPTDTQYF.

This chain joins TRBV6-2 or TRBV6-3 and TRBJ2-7, with a tentative D call TRBD2 (6 bases). Between the trimmed V and J ends, which lost 2 bases and 4 bases, there was a span of 15 bases. CDR3 length: 15 amino acids. CDR1 MNHEY and CDR2 SVGEGT come from the germline V gene. The CDR3 loop reads CASSYEGSGVYEQYF. The CDR3 coding sequence is TGTGCCAGCAGTTACGAAGGGTCGGGAGTATACGAGCAGTACTTC.

V and J are TRBV7-9 and TRBJ2-2; 14 bases fit TRBD2. V shed 8 bases and J 2 bases; nucleotides not matched to a gene: 4. The CDR3 consists of 16 residues. Germline V lookup: CDR1 SEHNR, CDR2 FQNEAQ (reference sequence). Written as DNA, the CDR3 is TGTGCCAGCCCCGGACTAGCGGGGGGTAACACCGGGGAGCTGTTTTTT. Its protein is CASPGLAGGNTGELFF.

V gene TRBV20-1 combines with J gene TRBJ1-5; 7 bases map to TRBD1. The CDR3 sequence is 14 residues long. Trimming removed 3 bases from V and 12 bases from J; junction bases left unmatched: 14. Germline V gene lookup returns CDR1 DFQATT and CDR2 SNEGSKA (reference sequence). CDR3: CSASAYSRDRGQHF. CDR3 nucleotide sequence: TGCAGTGCTAGTGCCTATTCCCGGGACAGAGGCCAGCATTTT.

This rearrangement joins TRBV28 to TRBJ2-5, with a weak D call TRBD1 (6 bases). CDR3 length: 14 residues. Germline CDR1 is MDHEN and CDR2 is SYDVKM. The ends were cut back, 4 bases at V and 3 bases at J, with 12 bases in the middle. The CDR3 is CASSWMGAKETQYF. The CDR3 nucleotides read TGTGCCAGCAGTTGGATGGGGGCGAAAGAGACCCAGTACTTC.

The genes are TRBV27 and TRBJ2-1; D is perhaps TRBD1 (6 bases). The V gene lost 8 bases and the J gene lost 6 bases, with 14 bases spanning the gap. Germline lookup yields CDR1 MNHEY and CDR2 SMNVEV (reference sequence). This CDR3 is 13 amino acids long. The DNA of the CDR3 is TGTGCCAGCGGACAGAATGGCGGCAATGAGCAGTTCTTC. Translated, it gives CASGQNGGNEQFF.

This clone was found once. The rearrangement joins TRBV21-1 to TRBJ2-3; the DNA was not used to check the table's D call, TRBD1. TRBV21-1 is a known pseudogene. The CDR3 is made up of 16 amino acids. CDR3 in DNA: TGTGCCAGCAGCAGAATCAAGGGGTTTAGCACAGATACGCAGTATTTT. Residues: CASSRIKGFSTDTQYF.

The rearrangement uses TRBV7-9 and TRBJ1-1; D perhaps matches TRBD1 (6 bases). The germline CDR1 and CDR2 sequences are SEHNR and FQNEAQ (reference sequence). CDR3 length: 11 amino acids. Trimming left V 11 bases short and J 8 bases short, with 15 bases between. The CDR3 bases are TGTGCCCTGGCCGGCACAGGGGAAGCTTTCTTT. Its translation: CALAGTGEAFF.

V gene TRBV5-5 combines with J gene TRBJ1-1, with D perhaps TRBD1 (5 bases). This CDR3 contains 16 residues. Germline loops: CDR1 SGHKS, CDR2 YYEKEE (reference sequence). Trimming cost V 0 bases and J 1 base, with 13 bases left between them. CDR3: CASSLARGGQNTEAFF. The CDR3 DNA sequence: TGTGCCAGCAGCTTGGCCCGGGGGGGTCAGAACACTGAAGCTTTCTTT.

This rearrangement joins TRBV3-1 (or the pseudogene TRBV3-2) to TRBJ1-2, with D possibly TRBD1 on 6 matching bases. This CDR3 spans 16 amino acids. The V end was cut by 1 base, the J end by 2 bases, with 14 bases between. Germline V gives CDR1 LGHDT, CDR2 YNNKEL (reference sequence). CDR3 sequence (DNA): TGTGCCAGCAGCCAAGGGCGCGGGGGCACGAACTATGGCTACACCTTC. Translation gives CASSQGRGGTNYGYTF.

CDR3 protein: CATSDAVGGNYNEQFF. The CDR3 DNA reads TGTGCCACCAGTGATGCGGTTGGAGGCAACTACAATGAGCAGTTCTTC. The V gene is TRBV24-1, the J gene TRBJ2-1, with a possible D match to TRBD2 (5 bases). V shed 3 bases and J shed 3 bases, with 14 bases lying between them. Germline loops: CDR1 KGHDR, CDR2 SFDVKD. The CDR3 extends over 16 amino acids.

The V gene is TRBV19, the J gene TRBJ1-5, with a weak D call TRBD1 (5 bases). V lost 3 bases and J 0 bases, leaving 12 bases between the germline ends. The CDR3 covers 16 residues. Germline V gene lookup returns CDR1 LNHDA and CDR2 SQIVND (reference sequence). The CDR3 protein is CASSMIQVYSNQPQHF. The CDR3 bases are TGTGCCAGTAGTATGATACAGGTTTATAGCAATCAGCCCCAGCATTTT.

As concerns this clone: The junction differs from germline at one of its ends, possibly a read error. CDR3 nucleotides: TGTGCTAGCAGCCCCGGGACACAGATGGACACCGGGGAGCTGTTTTTT. Translation: CASSPGTQMDTGELFF. The gene calls are TRBV7-7 and TRBJ2-2; a possible D gene is TRBD1 (6 bases). From germline, CDR1 is SSHAT and CDR2 FNYEAQ (reference sequence). CDR3 length: 16 amino acids.

This clone has a handful of counts. This chain links TRBV3-1 (or the pseudogene TRBV3-2) with TRBJ1-1, with 7 bases that match TRBD1. Germline V lookup: CDR1 LGHDT, CDR2 YNNKEL (reference sequence). This CDR3 has 15 amino acids. Unmatched junction bases numbered 14, after V lost 6 bases and J lost 7 bases. CDR3 protein: CASSPGPRPGGEAFF. CDR3 sequence (DNA): TGTGCCAGCAGTCCCGGGCCCCGGCCAGGGGGTGAAGCTTTCTTT.